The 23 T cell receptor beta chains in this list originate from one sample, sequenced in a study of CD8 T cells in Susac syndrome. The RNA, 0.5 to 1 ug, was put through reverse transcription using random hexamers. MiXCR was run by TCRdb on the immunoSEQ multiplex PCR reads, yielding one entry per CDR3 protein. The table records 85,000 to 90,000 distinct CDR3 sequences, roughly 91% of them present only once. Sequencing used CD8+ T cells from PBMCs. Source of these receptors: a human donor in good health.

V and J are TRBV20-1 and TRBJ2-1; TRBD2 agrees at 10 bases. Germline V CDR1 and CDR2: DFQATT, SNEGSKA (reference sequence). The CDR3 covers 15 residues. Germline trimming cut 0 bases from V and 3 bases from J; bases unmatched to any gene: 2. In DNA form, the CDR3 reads TGCAGTGCTAGAGACGGACTAGCGGACTACAATGAGCAGTTCTTC. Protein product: CSARDGLADYNEQFF.

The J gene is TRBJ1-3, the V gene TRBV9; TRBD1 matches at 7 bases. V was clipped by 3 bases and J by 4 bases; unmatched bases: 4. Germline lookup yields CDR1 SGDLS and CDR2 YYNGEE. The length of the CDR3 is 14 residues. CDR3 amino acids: CASSATGSGNTIYF. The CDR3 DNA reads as TGTGCCAGCAGCGCGACAGGGTCCGGAAACACCATATATTTT.

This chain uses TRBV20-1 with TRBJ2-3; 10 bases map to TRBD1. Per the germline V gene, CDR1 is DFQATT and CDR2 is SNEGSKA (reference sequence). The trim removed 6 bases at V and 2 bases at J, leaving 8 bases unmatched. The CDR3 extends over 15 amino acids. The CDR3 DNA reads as TGCAGTGCCACTACCGGGACAGGGGACACAGATACGCAGTATTTT. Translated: CSATTGTGDTDTQYF.

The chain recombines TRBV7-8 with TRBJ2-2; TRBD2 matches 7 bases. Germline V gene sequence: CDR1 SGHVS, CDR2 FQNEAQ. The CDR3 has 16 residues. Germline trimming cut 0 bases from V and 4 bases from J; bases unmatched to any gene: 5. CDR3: CASSLAGGTGTGELFF. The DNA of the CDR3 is TGTGCCAGCAGCTTAGCCGGGGGGACGGGCACCGGGGAGCTGTTTTTT.

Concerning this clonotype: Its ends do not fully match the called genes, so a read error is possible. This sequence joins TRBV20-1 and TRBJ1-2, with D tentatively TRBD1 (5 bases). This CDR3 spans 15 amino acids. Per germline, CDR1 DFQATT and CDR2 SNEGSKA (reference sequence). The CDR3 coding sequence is TGCAGTGCTAGAGATTTACAGGAAGCTAACTGTGGCTACACCTTC. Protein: CSARDLQEANCGYTF.

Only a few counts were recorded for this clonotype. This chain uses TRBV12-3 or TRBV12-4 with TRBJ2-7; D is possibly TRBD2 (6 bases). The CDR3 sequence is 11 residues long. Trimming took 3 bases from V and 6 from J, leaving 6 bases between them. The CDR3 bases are TGTGCCAGCAGTTTGGGGGGCGAGCAGTACTTC. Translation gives CASSLGGEQYF.

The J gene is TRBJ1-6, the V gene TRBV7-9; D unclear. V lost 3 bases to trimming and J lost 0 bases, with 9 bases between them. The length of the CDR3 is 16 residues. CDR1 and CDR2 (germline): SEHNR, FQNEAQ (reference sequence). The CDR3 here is CASSFSRSSYNSPLHF. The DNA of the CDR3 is TGTGCCAGCAGCTTCTCGCGCAGCTCCTATAATTCACCCCTCCACTTT.

In nucleotides, the CDR3 is TGTGCCAGCAGTTCGGGGGTCTACTATGGCTACACCTTC. It specifies CASSSGVYYGYTF. The gene calls are TRBV12-3 or TRBV12-4 and TRBJ1-2; a possible D gene is TRBD1 (5 bases). Trimming removed 4 bases from V and 3 bases from J, with 9 bases in between. CDR3 length: 13 amino acids.

CDR3 DNA sequence: TGTGCCAGTAGTATAGTATACAGGAGGCCCAACTATGGCTACACCTTC. Amino acid sequence: CASSIVYRRPNYGYTF. The chain combines TRBV19 with TRBJ1-2; maybe TRBD1 (5 bases). CDR3 length equals 16 residues. Germline values: CDR1 LNHDA, CDR2 SQIVND (reference sequence). Between the trimmed V and J ends, which lost 1 base and 2 bases, there was a span of 14 bases.

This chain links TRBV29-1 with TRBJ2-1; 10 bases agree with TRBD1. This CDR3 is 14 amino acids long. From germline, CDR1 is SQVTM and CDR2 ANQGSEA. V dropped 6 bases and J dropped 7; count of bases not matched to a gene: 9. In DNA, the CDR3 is TGCAGCGTGGGGGGACAGGGGCGTCCGAATGAGCAGTTCTTC. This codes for CSVGGQGRPNEQFF.

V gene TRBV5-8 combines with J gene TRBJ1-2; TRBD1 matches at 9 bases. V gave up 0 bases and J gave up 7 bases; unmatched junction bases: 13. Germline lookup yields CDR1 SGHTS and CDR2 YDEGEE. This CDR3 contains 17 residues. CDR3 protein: CASSLETGGSIFGGYTF. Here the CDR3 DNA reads TGTGCCAGCAGCTTGGAGACAGGGGGTTCAATATTCGGTGGCTACACCTTC.

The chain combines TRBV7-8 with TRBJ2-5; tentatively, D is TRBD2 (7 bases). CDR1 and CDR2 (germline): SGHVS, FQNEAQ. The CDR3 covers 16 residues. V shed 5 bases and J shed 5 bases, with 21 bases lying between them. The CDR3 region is CASSPPTIGGQETQYF. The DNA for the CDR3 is TGTGCCAGCAGCCCACCTACGATCGGGGGGCAGGAGACCCAGTACTTC.

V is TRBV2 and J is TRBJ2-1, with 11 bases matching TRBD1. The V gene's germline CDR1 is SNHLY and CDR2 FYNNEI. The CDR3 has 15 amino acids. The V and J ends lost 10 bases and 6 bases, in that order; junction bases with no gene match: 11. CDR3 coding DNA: TGTGCCATCTCAGGAGGGGACAGGGGGGTCAATGAGCAGTTCTTC. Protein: CAISGGDRGVNEQFF.

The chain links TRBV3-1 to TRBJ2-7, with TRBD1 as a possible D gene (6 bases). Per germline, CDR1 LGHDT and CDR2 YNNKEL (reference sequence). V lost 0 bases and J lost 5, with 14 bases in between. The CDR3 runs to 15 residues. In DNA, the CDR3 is TGTGCCAGCAGCCAAGATGGGGGACAACCTAACGAGCAGTACTTC. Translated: CASSQDGGQPNEQYF.

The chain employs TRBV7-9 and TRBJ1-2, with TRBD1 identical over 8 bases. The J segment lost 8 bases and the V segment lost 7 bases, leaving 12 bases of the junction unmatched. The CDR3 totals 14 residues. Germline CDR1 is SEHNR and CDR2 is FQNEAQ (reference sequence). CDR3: CASTETGETGGYTF. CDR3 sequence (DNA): TGTGCCAGCACCGAGACAGGGGAGACAGGAGGCTACACCTTC.

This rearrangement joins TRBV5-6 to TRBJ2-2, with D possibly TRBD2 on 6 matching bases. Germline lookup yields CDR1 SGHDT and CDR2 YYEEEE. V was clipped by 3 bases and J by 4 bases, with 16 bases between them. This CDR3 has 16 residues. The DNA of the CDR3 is TGTGCCAGCAGCTCTGACGGGGGTTGGGGCACCGGGGAGCTGTTTTTT. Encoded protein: CASSSDGGWGTGELFF.

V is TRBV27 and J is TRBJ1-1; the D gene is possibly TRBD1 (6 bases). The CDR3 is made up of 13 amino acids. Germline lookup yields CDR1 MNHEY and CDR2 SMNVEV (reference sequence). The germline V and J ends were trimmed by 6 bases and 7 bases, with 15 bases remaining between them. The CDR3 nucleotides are TGTGCCAGCAGCTTTCAGGGGTTCAGTGAAGCTTTCTTT. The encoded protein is CASSFQGFSEAFF.

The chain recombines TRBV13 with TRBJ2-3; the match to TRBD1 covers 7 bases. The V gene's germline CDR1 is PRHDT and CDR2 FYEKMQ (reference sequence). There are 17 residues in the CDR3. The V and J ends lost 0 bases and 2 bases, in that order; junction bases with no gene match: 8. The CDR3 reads CASSLGRQGPLTDTQYF. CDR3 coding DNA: TGTGCCAGCAGCTTAGGCCGACAGGGCCCACTCACAGATACGCAGTATTTT.

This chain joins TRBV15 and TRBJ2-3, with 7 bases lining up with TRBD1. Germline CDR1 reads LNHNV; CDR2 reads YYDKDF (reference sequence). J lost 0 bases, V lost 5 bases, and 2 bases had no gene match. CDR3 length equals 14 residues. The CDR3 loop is CATSGGQSTDTQYF. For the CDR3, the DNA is TGTGCCACCAGCGGGGGACAGAGCACAGATACGCAGTATTTT.

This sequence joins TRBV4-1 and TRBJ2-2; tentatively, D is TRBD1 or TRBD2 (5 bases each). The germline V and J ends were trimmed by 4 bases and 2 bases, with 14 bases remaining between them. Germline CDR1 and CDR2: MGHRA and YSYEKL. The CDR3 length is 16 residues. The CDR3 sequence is CASSPRPGANTGELFF. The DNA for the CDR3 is TGCGCCAGCAGCCCTCGTCCCGGGGCCAACACCGGGGAGCTGTTTTTT.

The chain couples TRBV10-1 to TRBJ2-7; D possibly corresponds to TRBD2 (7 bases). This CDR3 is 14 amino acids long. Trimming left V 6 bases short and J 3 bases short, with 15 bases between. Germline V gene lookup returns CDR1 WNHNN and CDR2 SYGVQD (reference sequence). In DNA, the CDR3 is TGCGCCAGCAGCGGGGAGGGGGTAGGCTACGAGCAGTACTTC. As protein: CASSGEGVGYEQYF.

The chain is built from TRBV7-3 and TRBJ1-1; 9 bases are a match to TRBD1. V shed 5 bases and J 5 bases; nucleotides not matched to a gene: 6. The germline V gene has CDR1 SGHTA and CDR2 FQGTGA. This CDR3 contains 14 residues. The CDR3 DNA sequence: TGTGCCAGCAGCGCCCCGGGACAGGGAACTGAAGCTTTCTTT. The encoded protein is CASSAPGQGTEAFF.

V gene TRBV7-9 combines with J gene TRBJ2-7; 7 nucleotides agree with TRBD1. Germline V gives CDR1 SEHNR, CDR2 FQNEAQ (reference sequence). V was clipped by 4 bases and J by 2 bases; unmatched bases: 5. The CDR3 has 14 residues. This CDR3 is CASSWSDRTYEQYF. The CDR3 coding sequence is TGTGCCAGCAGCTGGTCGGACAGGACCTACGAGCAGTACTTC.